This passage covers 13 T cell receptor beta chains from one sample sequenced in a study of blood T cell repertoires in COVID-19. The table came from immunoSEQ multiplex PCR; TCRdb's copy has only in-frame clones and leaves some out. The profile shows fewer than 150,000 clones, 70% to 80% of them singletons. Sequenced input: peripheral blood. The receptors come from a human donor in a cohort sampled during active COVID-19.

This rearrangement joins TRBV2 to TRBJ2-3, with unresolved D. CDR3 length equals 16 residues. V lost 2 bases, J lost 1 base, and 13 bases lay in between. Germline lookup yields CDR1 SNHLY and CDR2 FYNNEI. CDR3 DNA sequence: TGTGCCAGCAGTGAAAGTAGTATCCTTGGCACAGATACGCAGTATTTT. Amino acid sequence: CASSESSILGTDTQYF.

Written as DNA, the CDR3 is TGCGCCAGCAGCTTGGGGCCAGGGTCACGGGATGAGCAGTTCTTC. Its translation is CASSLGPGSRDEQFF. V usage is TRBV5-1 and J usage is TRBJ2-1; D perhaps matches TRBD1 (5 bases). Trimming left V 0 bases short and J 8 bases short, with 15 bases between. This CDR3 has 15 amino acids. Germline V gene sequence: CDR1 SGHRS, CDR2 YFSETQ.

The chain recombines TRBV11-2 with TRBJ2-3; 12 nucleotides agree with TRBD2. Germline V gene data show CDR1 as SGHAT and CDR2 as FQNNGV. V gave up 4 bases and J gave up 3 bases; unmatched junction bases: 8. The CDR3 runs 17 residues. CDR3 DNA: TGTGCCAGCAGCTATCTAGCGGGGGGGCGCGGGACAGATACGCAGTATTTT. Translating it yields CASSYLAGGRGTDTQYF.

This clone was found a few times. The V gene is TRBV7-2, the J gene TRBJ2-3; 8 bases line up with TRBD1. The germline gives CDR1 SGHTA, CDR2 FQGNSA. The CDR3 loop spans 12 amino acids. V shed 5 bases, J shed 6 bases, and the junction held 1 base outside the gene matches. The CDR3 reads CASSRDRDTQYF. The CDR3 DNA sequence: TGTGCCAGCAGCAGGGACAGGGATACGCAGTATTTT.

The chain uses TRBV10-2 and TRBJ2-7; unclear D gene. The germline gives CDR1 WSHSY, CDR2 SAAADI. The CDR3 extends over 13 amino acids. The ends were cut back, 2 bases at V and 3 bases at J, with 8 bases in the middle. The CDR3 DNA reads TGCGCCAGCAGTGAGGGCGGCAGCTACGAGCAGTACTTC. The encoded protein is CASSEGGSYEQYF.

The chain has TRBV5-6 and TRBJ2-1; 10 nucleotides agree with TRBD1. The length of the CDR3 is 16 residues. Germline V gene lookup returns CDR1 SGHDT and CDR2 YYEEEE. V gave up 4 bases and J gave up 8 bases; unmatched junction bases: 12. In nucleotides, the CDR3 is TGTGCCAGCAGCCCCGTCCCAGGACAGGGGGGCTATGAGCAGTTCTTC. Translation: CASSPVPGQGGYEQFF.

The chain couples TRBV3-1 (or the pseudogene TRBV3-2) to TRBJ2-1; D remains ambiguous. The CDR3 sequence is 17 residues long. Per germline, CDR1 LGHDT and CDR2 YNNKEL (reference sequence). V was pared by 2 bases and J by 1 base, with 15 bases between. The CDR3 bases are TGTGCCAGCAGCCAACTCAGCCCAAGCGTATCCTACAATGAGCAGTTCTTC. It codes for CASSQLSPSVSYNEQFF.

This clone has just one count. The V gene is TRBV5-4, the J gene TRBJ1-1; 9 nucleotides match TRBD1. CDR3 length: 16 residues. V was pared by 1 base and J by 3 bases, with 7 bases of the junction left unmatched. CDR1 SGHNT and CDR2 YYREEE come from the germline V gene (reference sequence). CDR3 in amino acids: CASSLNRGLSDTEAFF. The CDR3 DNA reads TGTGCCAGCAGCTTGAACAGGGGGCTGAGTGACACTGAAGCTTTCTTT.

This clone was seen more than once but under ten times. For the CDR3, the DNA is TGTGCCACCGGGGGGAGGGGGAGTACAGATACGCAGTATTTT. It encodes CATGGRGSTDTQYF. The chain is built from TRBV15 and TRBJ2-3; D is possibly TRBD2 (7 bases). V lost 8 bases and J lost 3, with 15 bases in between. Germline CDR1 reads LNHNV; CDR2 reads YYDKDF (reference sequence). The CDR3 runs 14 residues.

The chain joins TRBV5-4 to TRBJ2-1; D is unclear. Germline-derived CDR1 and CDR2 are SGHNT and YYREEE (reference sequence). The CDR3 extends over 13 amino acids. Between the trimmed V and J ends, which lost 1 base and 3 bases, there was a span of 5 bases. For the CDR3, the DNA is TGTGCCAGCAGCTTGCCCTTCTACAATGAGCAGTTCTTC. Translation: CASSLPFYNEQFF. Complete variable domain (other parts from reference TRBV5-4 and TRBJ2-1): ETGVTQSPTHLIKTRGQQVTLRCSSQSGHNTVSWYQQALGQGPQFIFQYYREEENGRGNFPPRFSGLQFPNYSSELNVNALELDDSALYLCASSLPFYNEQFFGPGTRLTVL.

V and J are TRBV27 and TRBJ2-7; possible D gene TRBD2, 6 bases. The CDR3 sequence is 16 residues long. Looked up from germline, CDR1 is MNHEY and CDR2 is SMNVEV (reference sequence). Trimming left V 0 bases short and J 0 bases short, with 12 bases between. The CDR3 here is CASSLSAGGSSYEQYF. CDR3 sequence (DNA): TGTGCCAGCAGTTTATCAGCGGGTGGCAGCTCCTACGAGCAGTACTTC.

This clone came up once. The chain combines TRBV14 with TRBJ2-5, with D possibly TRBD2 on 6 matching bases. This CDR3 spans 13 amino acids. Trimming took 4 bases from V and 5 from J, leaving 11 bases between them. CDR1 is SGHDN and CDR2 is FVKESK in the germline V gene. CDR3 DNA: TGTGCCAGCAGCCGCGGGACTTTGGAGACCCAGTACTTC. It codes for CASSRGTLETQYF.

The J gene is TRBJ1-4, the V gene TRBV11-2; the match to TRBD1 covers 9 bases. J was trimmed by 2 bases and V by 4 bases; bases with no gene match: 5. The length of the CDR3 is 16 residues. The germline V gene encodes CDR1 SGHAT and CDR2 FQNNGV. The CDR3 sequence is CASSSGQGWTNEKLFF. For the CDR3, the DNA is TGTGCCAGCAGCTCCGGACAGGGGTGGACTAATGAAAAACTGTTTTTT.